A single T cell receptor beta chain is shown here with its context. Antigen unknown. This specimen comes from a study of cytomegalovirus exposure and HLA in healthy donors. Study in general: From donors who were HLA-typed, an early data release held around 80 million unique TCRs. Ancestry clustering placed about 86% of more than 350 genotyped donors in the Caucasian-associated cluster. Study conclusions and caveats: Analysis performed later found roughly 17,000 TCR beta sequences associated with HLA alleles at 0.05 false discovery rate. Rarity characterized most TCR sequences, yet some public TCRs appeared in many donors.

The CDR3 has 16 residues. PCR amplification relied on 60 Vbeta primers (plus 13 Jbeta primers). Sequencing was performed with immunoSEQ multiplex PCR; in TCRdb, only in-frame clones are kept and a portion is missing. The repertoire consists of some 91,000 clones, with around 76% occurring once and the leading ten covering 7.1%. The receptor comes from a man in his forties in good health and CMV-seropositive. Specimen: PBMCs. V is TRBV12-1 and J is TRBJ2-7; the D segment call TRBD2 is taken from the table without a DNA check. TRBV12-1 counts as a pseudogene. The CDR3 region has the DNA TGTGCCAGCAGCTCCCTGACTAGCGGGAGAACTTACGAGCAGTACTTC. Translated: CASSSLTSGRTYEQYF.